This T cell receptor (beta chain) was identified in a study of blood T cell repertoires in COVID-19. Looking at the study overall: The cDNA or gDNA used as material had been derived from T cells, B-cell-depleted T cells, or PBMCs.

Cohort 3 recovery required two negative PCRs, clearance, or symptom resolution. In the original workflow: How many nucleated cells were present was estimated from reference gene primer amplification. Assay: immunoSEQ multiplex PCR; the TCRdb copy retains only in-frame clones and omits some. The D gene and trimming were derived from the DNA, and the V and J assignments and clone size from that table. The sample lists 150,000 to 250,000 clones, roughly 84% occurring once. V shed 4 bases, J shed 10 bases, and the junction held 4 bases outside the gene matches. CDR3 length: 13 amino acids. Germline values: CDR1 SGDLS, CDR2 YYNGEE.

Sequencing was performed on PBMCs or T cells enriched from blood (not recorded which). This sequence originates from a man aged 35 to 55 who had recovered from COVID-19. The J gene is TRBJ1-6, the V gene TRBV9, with 8 positions matching TRBD1. CDR3 nucleotides: TGTGCCAGCAGCCCGACAGGGGAATCACCCCTCCACTTT. Encoded protein: CASSPTGESPLHF.